Listed below are T cell receptor beta chains from one sample, sequenced in a study of vaccination and CD4 T cells after COVID-19. Antigens for these TCRs are unknown. TCRdb analysed the PCR reads with MiXCR anew, one entry per CDR3 protein. The sample lists about 13,000 distinct CDR3 sequences, approximately 58% occurring once. The sequenced sample consisted of CD4+ T cells from blood, cultured in vitro. These receptors all come from a human donor who had recovered from COVID-19. Both conserved end residues are part of each CDR3. Each record gives: V gene, J gene, clone size, D gene, CDR3 DNA, CDR3 protein. The D gene is left open where the match is weak. Rows give clone size only sometimes, using once, few, many, or a class for an expanded clone.

>TRBV2|TRBJ2-5|-|TRBD2
TGTGCCAGCAGCCGGCTAGCGGGAGAGCAAGAGACCCAGTACTTC
CASSRLAGEQETQYF
>TRBV27|TRBJ2-1|-|TRBD2
TGTGCCAGCAGTTTATTATTCACCGGGACTAGCTACAATGAGCAGTTCTTC
CASSLLFTGTSYNEQFF
>TRBV20-1|TRBJ2-7|-|-
TGCAGTGCTAGAGAATCCTTCGGGCGAGGGGGCGAGCAGTACTTC
CSARESFGRGGEQYF
>TRBV7-2|TRBJ2-7|once|-
TGTGCCAGCTCCGGCCGTAGGAGCTCCTACGAGCAGTACTTC
CASSGRRSSYEQYF
>TRBV6-4|TRBJ1-6|-|-
TGTGCCAGCAGTGAAGGTGGGACGGGGAATTCACCCCTCCACTTT
CASSEGGTGNSPLHF
>TRBV20-1|TRBJ2-7|-|TRBD2
TGCAGTGCTAGCCATTTGACTAGCGGGGACCACGAGCAGTACTTC
CSASHLTSGDHEQYF
>TRBV2|TRBJ1-2|-|-
TGTGCCAGCATACGGGATCAAATGGTTGGCTACACCTTC
CASIRDQMVGYTF
>TRBV5-8|TRBJ1-2|few|TRBD1
TGTGCCAGCAGCGACCGGGACAGTAGTGGCTACACCTTC
CASSDRDSSGYTF
>TRBV20-1|TRBJ1-2|-|TRBD1
TGCAGTGCCGAAGACAGGGGGCAAGGCTACACCTTC
CSAEDRGQGYTF
>TRBV10-1|TRBJ2-1|few|-
TGCGCCAGCAGTGAAAGGTTAACAGCGACCCTATACAATGAGCAGTTCTTC
CASSERLTATLYNEQFF
>TRBV2|TRBJ2-5|-|-
TGTGCCAGCGCGGGCCAGATAGAGACCCAGTACTTC
CASAGQIETQYF
>TRBV20-1|TRBJ2-5|-|TRBD1
TGCAGTGCCAGTCGGACAGGACGAGAGACCCAGTACTTC
CSASRTGRETQYF
>TRBV6-5|TRBJ2-2|-|-
TGTGCCAGCAGTTACCGCAGGGGCGCGAACACCGGGGAGCTGTTTTTT
CASSYRRGANTGELFF
>TRBV5-1|TRBJ2-3|-|TRBD2
TGCGCCAGCAGCTTGGCCGGGACTAGCGGCACAGATACGCAGTATTTT
CASSLAGTSGTDTQYF
>TRBV5-1|TRBJ1-5|-|-
TGCGCCAGCAGCTTATTGTTCAGGGATGTGGGCAATCAGCCCCAGCATTTT
CASSLLFRDVGNQPQHF
>TRBV12-3/TRBV12-4|TRBJ1-2|-|-
TGTGCCAGCAGTTTCTCTAACTATGGCTACACCTTC
CASSFSNYGYTF
>TRBV6-5|TRBJ1-1|few|-
TGTGCCAGCAGTTACGTATCCGGAGCCAGGGGTGAAGCTTTCTTT
CASSYVSGARGEAFF
>TRBV6-5|TRBJ2-4|-|TRBD1
TGTGCCAGCAGTTATTCCGGACAGGGGGCGATGGAAAACATTCAGTACTTC
CASSYSGQGAMENIQYF
>TRBV15|TRBJ2-3|-|TRBD2
TGTGCCACCAGGGACCGGAGAACGGGACTAGCGGACACAGATACGCAGTATTTT
CATRDRRTGLADTDTQYF
>TRBV2|TRBJ2-1|-|-
TGTGCCACAGGATTCTACAATGAGCAGTTCTTC
CATGFYNEQFF
>TRBV7-9|TRBJ2-5|hyperexpanded|-
TGTGCCAGCCTTCCCGGTTTAGGCTTCGGACTCCAAGAGACCCAGTACTTC
CASLPGLGFGLQETQYF
>TRBV30|TRBJ2-2|-|-
TGTGCCTGGAGTATCGGAGTGGGGGACACCGGGGAGCTGTTTTTT
CAWSIGVGDTGELFF